Following are 3 T cell receptor beta chains from one sample sequenced in a study of cytomegalovirus exposure and HLA in healthy donors (dated by TCRdb to the late 2010s). Library method: the immunoSEQ multiplex PCR assay. For the multiplex PCR, a mixture combining 60 forward primers for TCR Vbeta segments and 13 reverse primers for TCR Jbeta segments was used. TCRdb re-hosts the immuneACCESS table, in-frame sequences only. Its copies lack some clones; in the studies checked, an unresolved V gene accounts for under half of them, and the cause for the rest is not known. This sample has about 160,000 clones in its table, and around 77% of those were observed once. The ten largest account for about 1.4% of the sample. Material: PBMCs. The receptor set was obtained from a woman younger than 45 in good health and CMV-seronegative.

The V gene is TRBV21-1, the J gene TRBJ2-3; TRBD1 is the table's D call and was not checked against the DNA. TRBV21-1 is given as a pseudogene. CDR3 length: 16 amino acids. The CDR3 coding sequence is TGTGCCAGCAGCGCCCGGACAGGGGGGCCCACAGATACGCAGTATTTT. The encoded protein is CASSARTGGPTDTQYF.

Notes on this clone: Other DNA sequences in the sample encode the same CDR3. The chain combines TRBV5-1 with TRBJ2-2; D uncertain. Germline loops: CDR1 SGHRS, CDR2 YFSETQ. The CDR3 runs 14 residues. V was pared by 0 bases and J by 2 bases, with 5 bases between. The CDR3 bases are TGCGCCAGCAGCTTGGCCGGTAACACCGGGGAGCTGTTTTTT. Translation gives CASSLAGNTGELFF.

This clone has just a few counts. CDR3 sequence (DNA): TGTGCCAGCAGCTTTTCCGTCGGGACAGATACGCAGTATTTT. It specifies CASSFSVGTDTQYF. The V call is TRBV13, the J call TRBJ2-3; D remains unclear. Trimming removed 3 bases at V and 3 bases at J, with 10 bases between. Germline V lookup: CDR1 PRHDT, CDR2 FYEKMQ (reference sequence). This CDR3 is built from 14 residues.